This is a list of T cell receptor beta chains from one sample in a study of T cell clusters in autoimmune cytopenias. TCRdb reanalyzed the multiplex PCR reads and collapses them to one entry per CDR3 protein, without DNA. This listing includes some 2,300 distinct CDR3 sequences. Input material: peripheral blood. Receptor source: a human donor with an autoimmune cytopenia or autoimmune hepatitis (not recorded which). The CDR3 runs from the conserved cysteine through the conserved F or W. Clone sizes are given selectively: once, few, many, or a class where the clone is expanded.

clone_size j_call v_call cdr3_aa
medium-sized TRBJ2-1 TRBV10-3 CAISDYEFFNEQFF
large TRBJ1-2 TRBV29-1 CSVVDRGQFWNTF
medium-sized TRBJ2-3 TRBV5-6 CASSLLGTDTQYF
- TRBJ1-1 TRBV20-1 CSARPQGMNTEAFF
medium-sized TRBJ1-1 TRBV12-3/TRBV12-4 CASSLALRGRGEAFF
- TRBJ1-1 TRBV20-1 CSAYRRIGAEAFF
medium-sized TRBJ2-7 TRBV5-6 CASRLKGGEQYF
- TRBJ2-5 TRBV4-3 CASSQLAGGPGETQYF
- TRBJ1-5 TRBV6-5 CASSNRRNQHQHF
medium-sized TRBJ2-5 TRBV6-1 CASSESFGTIGETQYF
- TRBJ2-7 TRBV7-2 CASSEGGGATGYEQYF
- TRBJ2-5 TRBV4-2 CASSRNSQGGETQYF
- TRBJ2-3 TRBV28 CASSSIAKRADTQYF
medium-sized TRBJ2-7 TRBV7-2 CASSRRTGGYHEQYF
medium-sized TRBJ2-2 TRBV5-1 CASGDTINTGELFF
- TRBJ1-4 TRBV2 CASSDLKGGANEKLFF
- TRBJ2-1 TRBV6-4 CASSGLAGGPKYEQFF
medium-sized TRBJ2-3 TRBV5-5 CASSPGRGRTDTQYF
- TRBJ2-5 TRBV7-2 CASSSSSGGAQETQYF
medium-sized TRBJ1-2 TRBV5-6 CASSPGSSGYTF
- TRBJ1-2 TRBV4-3 CASSLQGQGLDYGYTF
large TRBJ1-2 TRBV29-1 CSVASVYGYTF
medium-sized TRBJ2-6 TRBV19 CASSMAGGRRHGSGANVLTF
medium-sized TRBJ1-4 TRBV6-6 CASSYREAGAREKLFF
medium-sized TRBJ2-1 TRBV20-1 CSARVGTSGGNEQFF
medium-sized TRBJ2-1 TRBV12-3/TRBV12-4 CASRTGTSGSGSSYNEQFF
- TRBJ1-4 TRBV7-2 CASSLGTWNEKLFF
medium-sized TRBJ2-3 TRBV7-6 CASSPRGLAGGPMATDTQYF
medium-sized TRBJ1-2 TRBV6-1 CASSEMGQGAYGYTF
medium-sized TRBJ1-1 TRBV19 CASRPYLNTEAFF
- TRBJ1-2 TRBV28 CASSLTGRYGYTF
medium-sized TRBJ1-2 TRBV14 CASTPGGSYGYTF
- TRBJ1-5 TRBV11-1 CASSLGSTGTHYSNQPQHF
medium-sized TRBJ1-2 TRBV6-5 CATQNFGYYGYTF
medium-sized TRBJ2-1 TRBV5-1 CASSMAGTNNEQFF
large TRBJ2-7 TRBV6-5 CASRLRQGTTYEQYF
large TRBJ2-1 TRBV29-1 CSVRDRRRNNEQFF
medium-sized TRBJ2-5 TRBV6-6 CASRFLAQETQYF
medium-sized TRBJ2-1 TRBV30 CARGTVSYNEQFF
medium-sized TRBJ1-5 TRBV19 CASSPREGGNQPQHF
- TRBJ2-5 TRBV6-4 CASSDLAGPIQETQYF
medium-sized TRBJ2-3 TRBV6-5 CASRDLAGGPDTQYF